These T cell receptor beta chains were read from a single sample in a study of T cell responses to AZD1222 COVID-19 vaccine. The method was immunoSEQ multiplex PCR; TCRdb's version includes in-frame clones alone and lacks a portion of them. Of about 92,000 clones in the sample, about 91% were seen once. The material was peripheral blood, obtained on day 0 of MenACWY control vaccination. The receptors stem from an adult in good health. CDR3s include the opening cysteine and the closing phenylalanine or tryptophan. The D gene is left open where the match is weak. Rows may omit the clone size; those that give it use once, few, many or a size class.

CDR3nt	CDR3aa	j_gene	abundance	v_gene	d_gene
TGTGCCAGCAGTTACTCTTTGGGACAGGGGAATTCACCCCTCCACTTT	CASSYSLGQGNSPLHF	TRBJ1-6	NA	TRBV6-5	TRBD1
TGTGCCAGCACTCAACAGGAGAGCTCCTATAATTCACCCCTCCACTTT	CASTQQESSYNSPLHF	TRBJ1-6	NA	TRBV28	NA
NA	CASTSGLAGNEQYF	TRBJ2-7	NA	TRBV19	NA
TGCAGCGTTAAAATTACGGGAGGCAGCTCTGGAAACACCATATATTTT	CSVKITGGSSGNTIYF	TRBJ1-3	NA	TRBV29-1	NA
TGTGCCAGCAGTCGAGGGGTCAGGGAGGCTGAAGCTTTCTTT	CASSRGVREAEAFF	TRBJ1-1	NA	TRBV6-5	NA
TGTGCCAGCAGCACCAACCGGGGTCGAAATCAGCCCCAGCATTTT	CASSTNRGRNQPQHF	TRBJ1-5	NA	TRBV28	NA
TGTGCCAGCAGCCAAGACGGATGGGGGGCTGGCTACACCTTC	CASSQDGWGAGYTF	TRBJ1-2	NA	TRBV3-1/TRBV3-2	NA
TGTGCCAGCAGCTTAACGGATTCACCCCTCCACTTT	CASSLTDSPLHF	TRBJ1-6	NA	TRBV13	NA
TGTGCCAGCAGTTTAGGTAGGGAGAATACGCAGTATTTT	CASSLGRENTQYF	TRBJ2-3	NA	TRBV28	NA
TGTGCCAGCTCACCCACGACAGCCCCGGAGGGCTCACCCCTCCACTTT	CASSPTTAPEGSPLHF	TRBJ1-6	few	TRBV18	NA
TGTGCCTGGAGTCACAGTCCCTACGAGCAGTACTTC	CAWSHSPYEQYF	TRBJ2-7	NA	TRBV30	NA
TGTGCCAGTACGGTGGGGAGCCTTACACAAGAGACCCAGTACTTC	CASTVGSLTQETQYF	TRBJ2-5	NA	TRBV6-5	NA
TGCAGCGTTGAAGGGATAAAAGATACGCAGTATTTT	CSVEGIKDTQYF	TRBJ2-3	NA	TRBV29-1	NA
TGTGCCAGCAGCGTAACTAGCGGGGGCCATGAGCAGTTCTTC	CASSVTSGGHEQFF	TRBJ2-1	NA	TRBV9	TRBD2
TGCAGCGTTGAGCCGAGGGGTAGCACAGATACGCAGTATTTT	CSVEPRGSTDTQYF	TRBJ2-3	NA	TRBV29-1	NA
TGCGCCAGCAGCAAAACTAGCGGGGGGGCCCGTGAGCAGTTCTTC	CASSKTSGGAREQFF	TRBJ2-1	NA	TRBV4-1	TRBD2
TGTGCCAGCCGGGACTATGGCTACACCTTC	CASRDYGYTF	TRBJ1-2	NA	TRBV19	NA
TGTGCCAGCAGCCCGGGGCCGGGAGGGAGGGTCCAAGAGACCCAGTACTTC	CASSPGPGGRVQETQYF	TRBJ2-5	NA	TRBV5-4	TRBD2
TGCAGCGTTACAGGGTTAGAGACCCAGTACTTC	CSVTGLETQYF	TRBJ2-5	NA	TRBV29-1	NA
TGTGCCAGTACCCCGACAGGGGAAGTGGATGGCTACACCTTC	CASTPTGEVDGYTF	TRBJ1-2	NA	TRBV19	TRBD1
TGTGCCAGCAGCTCCACAGGGGGAAATAATGAAAAACTGTTTTTT	CASSSTGGNNEKLFF	TRBJ1-4	NA	TRBV5-6	TRBD1
TGTGCCAGCAGTAATAGCGGGGGGGCGGTCTATGAGCAGTTCTTC	CASSNSGGAVYEQFF	TRBJ2-1	NA	TRBV27	TRBD2
TGTGCCAGCAGCCCGTATTCAAACACCGGGGAGCTGTTTTTT	CASSPYSNTGELFF	TRBJ2-2	NA	TRBV11-2	NA
TGTGCCAGCAGCCAAGCCCACATGCTGGGGCGGGCAACTAATGAAAAACTGTTTTTT	CASSQAHMLGRATNEKLFF	TRBJ1-4	NA	TRBV4-2	NA
TGTGCCAGCAGCCCCGACACCACCGGGGAGCTGTTTTTT	CASSPDTTGELFF	TRBJ2-2	NA	TRBV9	NA
TGTGCCAGCAGCACTATTACAGGGGGCTTCACTGAAGCTTTCTTT	CASSTITGGFTEAFF	TRBJ1-1	NA	TRBV7-2	TRBD1